Shown below are 27 T cell receptor beta chains from a single sample sequenced in a study of shared clonotypes between healthy human individuals. Terminally differentiated effector memory CD45RA+ cells were excluded by CCR7 positive selection of CD45RO-negative cells. Method: immunoSEQ multiplex PCR; TCRdb's copy keeps in-frame clones and lacks some. The profile shows under 1 million clones, about 91% of them singletons. Sequenced material: naive CD8+ T cells sorted from blood. Source of these receptors: a man between 25 and 39 years old in good health.

The CDR3 DNA reads as TGTGCCAGCAGCTCCAGGGGGGGGACTAGCGGGAGAAGCACCGGGGAGCTGTTTTTT. Translated: CASSSRGGTSGRSTGELFF. The chain has TRBV7-6 and TRBJ2-2; 14 bases map to TRBD2. The length of the CDR3 is 19 residues. Germline V gene lookup returns CDR1 SGHVS and CDR2 FNYEAQ. V lost 4 bases, J lost 4 bases, and 11 bases stayed unmatched.

The chain is built from TRBV18 and TRBJ2-7; TRBD2 matches at 8 bases. Per the germline V gene, CDR1 is KGHSH and CDR2 is LQKENI. This CDR3 has 15 residues. Trimming at V came to 0 bases and at J to 3 bases, leaving 4 bases not matched to a gene. CDR3 nucleotides: TGTGCCAGCTCACCACCGGGACTAGAAATCTACGAGCAGTACTTC. Translated, it gives CASSPPGLEIYEQYF.

The chain recombines TRBV19 with TRBJ2-2; 10 nucleotides align to TRBD2. CDR1 and CDR2 from the germline V gene are LNHDA and SQIVND (reference sequence). V was pared by 4 bases and J by 3 bases, with 11 bases of the junction left unmatched. The CDR3 consists of 18 residues. The CDR3 coding sequence is TGTGCCAGTAGTAAAAACCCTAGCGGGAGTTACGACACCGGGGAGCTGTTTTTT. Its protein product is CASSKNPSGSYDTGELFF.

The CDR3 nucleotides read TGTGCCAGCCAAAGACAGGGCGGTCTAGCGGGAGACGAGCAGTACTTC. Amino acid sequence: CASQRQGGLAGDEQYF. V is TRBV7-9 and J is TRBJ2-7, with 10 bases identical to TRBD2. Trimming removed 8 bases from V and 5 bases from J; junction bases left unmatched: 15. Per germline, CDR1 SEHNR and CDR2 FQNEAQ (reference sequence). The CDR3 runs 16 residues. The full variable domain, completed using reference TRBV7-9 and TRBJ2-7, is DTGVSQNPRHKITKRGQNVTFRCDPISEHNRLYWYRQTLGQGPEFLTYFQNEAQLEKSRLLSDRFSAERPKGSFSTLEIQRTEQGDSAMYLCASQRQGGLAGDEQYFGPGTRLTVT.

The chain employs TRBV4-2 and TRBJ2-7; 8 positions agree with TRBD2. The germline V gene encodes CDR1 LGHNA and CDR2 YNFKEQ. CDR3 length equals 15 residues. Trimming removed 2 bases from V and 4 bases from J; junction bases left unmatched: 7. DNA for the CDR3: TGTGCCAGCAGCCAACGACGGGAGGGAGGATACGAGCAGTACTTC. It is translated as CASSQRREGGYEQYF.

The chain is built from TRBV7-8 and TRBJ1-5; D remains ambiguous. Trimming shortened V by 5 bases and J by 6 bases, and 11 bases separated the two germline ends. The V gene's germline CDR1 is SGHVS and CDR2 FQNEAQ. This CDR3 contains 13 residues. This chain's CDR3 is CASSASTVQPQHF. CDR3 coding DNA: TGTGCCAGCAGCGCATCTACAGTTCAGCCCCAGCATTTT.

The gene calls are TRBV21-1 and TRBJ2-7. TRBV21-1 is a recognized pseudogene. CDR3 size: 13 residues. CDR3: CASSHPRGDEQYF. DNA for the CDR3: TGTGCCAGCAGCCACCCTAGGGGGGACGAGCAGTACTTC.

This chain connects TRBV19 to TRBJ1-1; 7 bases map to TRBD1. The length of the CDR3 is 15 residues. Germline assignment: CDR1 LNHDA and CDR2 SQIVND (reference sequence). V trimming: 5 bases; J trimming: 0 bases; junction bases outside the gene matches: 6. CDR3 protein: CASSVRQGLNTEAFF. DNA for the CDR3: TGTGCCAGTAGTGTCAGACAGGGATTGAACACTGAAGCTTTCTTT.

V is TRBV4-3 and J is TRBJ2-7; possibly TRBD2 for D (6 bases). Germline values: CDR1 LGHNA, CDR2 YSLEER. The CDR3 extends over 15 amino acids. Trimming removed 4 bases from V and 0 bases from J, with 13 bases in between. The CDR3 loop is CASSPWSGASYEQYF. The CDR3 bases are TGCGCCAGCAGCCCCTGGTCGGGAGCCTCCTACGAGCAGTACTTC.

V usage is TRBV7-8 and J usage is TRBJ1-2, with D tentatively TRBD1 (5 bases). Germline-derived CDR1 and CDR2 are SGHVS and FQNEAQ. V lost 2 bases, J lost 5 bases, and 12 bases lay in between. The CDR3 runs 14 residues. The CDR3 reads CASSLLQGWYGYTF. The CDR3 bases are TGTGCCAGCAGCTTATTGCAGGGTTGGTATGGCTACACCTTC.

The V and J genes are TRBV29-1 and TRBJ2-1; D remains unclear. The CDR3 length is 10 residues. V lost 6 bases, J lost 10 bases, and 10 bases lay in between. In germline, CDR1 is SQVTM, CDR2 ANQGSEA. The CDR3 sequence is CSVAFNEQFF. For the CDR3, the DNA is TGCAGCGTCGCTTTCAACGAGCAGTTCTTC.

The chain recombines TRBV27 with TRBJ2-7; D may match TRBD1 or TRBD2 (5 bases each). Germline CDR1 reads MNHEY; CDR2 reads SMNVEV (reference sequence). V lost 4 bases, J lost 5 bases, and 15 bases lay in between. The CDR3 extends over 14 amino acids. CDR3 residues: CASSWGSGIDEQYF. In nucleotides, the CDR3 is TGTGCCAGCAGTTGGGGGTCAGGGATCGACGAGCAGTACTTC.

V and J are TRBV9 and TRBJ2-7; D is tentatively TRBD1 or TRBD2 (5 bases each). The germline CDR1 and CDR2 sequences are SGDLS and YYNGEE. The CDR3 runs 15 residues. Trimming shortened V by 3 bases and J by 0 bases, and 13 bases separated the two germline ends. CDR3 nucleotide sequence: TGTGCCAGCAGCGCGTGGGGGACCAGCTCCTACGAGCAGTACTTC. Translation: CASSAWGTSSYEQYF.

CDR3 sequence reads: CASSGAEVTGELFF. The CDR3 region has the DNA TGTGCCAGCAGCGGGGCAGAAGTCACCGGGGAGCTGTTTTTT. This chain connects TRBV9 to TRBJ2-2; D remains ambiguous. The germline CDR1 and CDR2 sequences are SGDLS and YYNGEE. The CDR3 sequence is 14 residues long. Trimming left V 3 bases short and J 4 bases short, with 10 bases between.

This clone showed up many times. The genes are TRBV7-8 and TRBJ1-1, with 7 bases identical to TRBD1. The length of the CDR3 is 16 residues. V was clipped by 2 bases and J by 0 bases; unmatched bases: 6. The germline CDR1 and CDR2 sequences are SGHVS and FQNEAQ. The CDR3 spells CASSLLGGTMNTEAFF. The CDR3 DNA reads TGTGCCAGCAGCTTATTAGGGGGCACCATGAACACTGAAGCTTTCTTT.

The chain is built from TRBV6-4 and TRBJ2-2; a weak D match, TRBD1 (6 bases). Looked up from germline, CDR1 is MRHNA and CDR2 is SNTAGT. V was clipped by 6 bases and J by 6 bases, with 8 bases between them. This CDR3 comprises 12 residues. CDR3 bases: TGTGCCAGCAGAGAGGGGGCCGGGGAGCTGTTTTTT. Translating gives CASREGAGELFF.

This sequence joins TRBV30 and TRBJ2-5; D not resolved. V was trimmed by 1 base and J by 7 bases, leaving 13 bases between them. The CDR3 consists of 13 residues. Germline V lookup: CDR1 GTSNPN, CDR2 SVGIG (reference sequence). CDR3 DNA: TGTGCCTGGAGTGCGGGCAGGTTGGGGACCCAGTACTTC. Amino acids: CAWSAGRLGTQYF.

This chain links TRBV7-9 with TRBJ2-3; TRBD2 aligns across 13 bases. The V gene end was trimmed by 2 bases and the J gene end by 4 bases; junction bases not matched to a gene: 3. The CDR3 runs to 16 residues. CDR1 is SEHNR and CDR2 is FQNEAQ in the germline V gene (reference sequence). CDR3 nucleotides: TGTGCCAGCAGCTTAAGGACTAGCGGGAGCCCAGATACGCAGTATTTT. This encodes CASSLRTSGSPDTQYF.

The gene calls are TRBV2 and TRBJ2-1; no firm D call. Trimming left V 1 base short and J 2 bases short, with 3 bases between. The CDR3 is 13 residues long. Germline CDR1 is SNHLY and CDR2 is FYNNEI. The CDR3 bases are TGTGCCAGCAGTGAAGGCCCCTACAATGAGCAGTTCTTC. Amino acid sequence: CASSEGPYNEQFF.

The chain uses TRBV5-1 and TRBJ2-3; 11 bases line up with TRBD2. V shed 5 bases, J shed 6 bases, and the junction held 17 bases outside the gene matches. Germline V gives CDR1 SGHRS, CDR2 YFSETQ. CDR3 length: 18 residues. The CDR3: CASRAPSSGLAVLDTQYF. As DNA, the CDR3 is TGCGCCAGCAGGGCCCCTTCTTCGGGACTAGCGGTTCTTGATACGCAGTATTTT. Full variable domain (rest looked up from reference TRBV5-1 and TRBJ2-3): KAGVTQTPRYLIKTRGQQVTLSCSPISGHRSVSWYQQTPGQGLQFLFEYFSETQRNKGNFPGRFSGRQFSNSRSEMNVSTLELGDSALYLCASRAPSSGLAVLDTQYFGPGTRLTVL.

The chain links TRBV7-9 to TRBJ2-3; D possibly matches TRBD1 or TRBD2 (5 bases each). The V gene's germline CDR1 is SEHNR and CDR2 FQNEAQ (reference sequence). This CDR3 contains 15 residues. The V gene lost 4 bases and the J gene lost 5 bases, with 16 bases spanning the gap. The CDR3 coding sequence is TGTGCCAGCAGCTACCGGGGCAGGGTGCAAGATACGCAGTATTTT. Its protein is CASSYRGRVQDTQYF.

The CDR3 DNA reads as TGTGCCAGCAGCCCATTTCGAGCGGCAGTCTCCGGTACGCAGTATTTT. As protein: CASSPFRAAVSGTQYF. J is TRBJ2-3 and V is TRBV5-5; D may be TRBD2 (5 bases). The V and J ends lost 4 bases and 8 bases respectively, with 23 bases between them. The CDR3 has 16 amino acids. Germline CDR1 and CDR2: SGHKS and YYEKEE (reference sequence).

Only one count was recorded for this clone. The rearrangement uses TRBV28 and TRBJ2-7; D is possibly TRBD2 (5 bases). The CDR3 contains 15 residues. CDR1 and CDR2 from the germline V gene are MDHEN and SYDVKM. The V gene lost 7 bases and the J gene lost 2 bases, with 18 bases spanning the gap. The CDR3 sequence: CASKKGRTLAYEQYF. In DNA form, the CDR3 reads TGTGCCAGCAAAAAAGGGCGGACTCTCGCCTACGAGCAGTACTTC.

This clone was observed once. This sequence joins TRBV23-1 and TRBJ2-7; D remains unclear. TRBV23-1 is known as an ORF, though its function is uncertain. The CDR3 spans 12 residues. V gave up 7 bases and J gave up 3 bases, with 10 bases separating them. CDR3 amino acids: CASTFSGYEQYF. The CDR3 DNA is TGCGCCAGCACATTTTCAGGCTACGAGCAGTACTTC.

The chain joins TRBV9 to TRBJ2-1; TRBD2 might be the D (6 bases). The length of the CDR3 is 18 residues. Trimming shortened V by 4 bases and J by 6 bases, and 26 bases separated the two germline ends. Germline CDR1 is SGDLS and CDR2 is YYNGEE. The CDR3 region is CASSYSSVQTWGPNEQFF. DNA of the CDR3: TGTGCCAGCAGCTACTCTAGCGTTCAGACATGGGGTCCCAATGAGCAGTTCTTC. Full variable domain (missing parts from reference TRBV9 and TRBJ2-1): DSGVTQTPKHLITATGQRVTLRCSPRSGDLSVYWYQQSLDQGLQFLIQYYNGEERAKGNILERFSAQQFPDLHSELNLSSLELGDSALYFCASSYSSVQTWGPNEQFFGPGTRLTVL.

The J gene is TRBJ2-1, the V gene TRBV5-1, with TRBD2 matching 7 bases. CDR3 length: 16 amino acids. J lost 8 bases, V lost 4 bases, and 15 bases had no gene match. Germline loops: CDR1 SGHRS, CDR2 YFSETQ. Written as DNA, the CDR3 is TGCGCCAGCAGCGTAAGGGGCGGGAGTGTTATAGATGAGCAGTTCTTC. Protein: CASSVRGGSVIDEQFF.

This chain links TRBV20-1 with TRBJ1-1; unclear D gene. CDR3 length equals 11 residues. Germline V gene sequence: CDR1 DFQATT, CDR2 SNEGSKA (reference sequence). DNA for the CDR3: TGCAAAATAGGGTTGAACACTGAAGCTTTCTTT. It translates to CKIGLNTEAFF.